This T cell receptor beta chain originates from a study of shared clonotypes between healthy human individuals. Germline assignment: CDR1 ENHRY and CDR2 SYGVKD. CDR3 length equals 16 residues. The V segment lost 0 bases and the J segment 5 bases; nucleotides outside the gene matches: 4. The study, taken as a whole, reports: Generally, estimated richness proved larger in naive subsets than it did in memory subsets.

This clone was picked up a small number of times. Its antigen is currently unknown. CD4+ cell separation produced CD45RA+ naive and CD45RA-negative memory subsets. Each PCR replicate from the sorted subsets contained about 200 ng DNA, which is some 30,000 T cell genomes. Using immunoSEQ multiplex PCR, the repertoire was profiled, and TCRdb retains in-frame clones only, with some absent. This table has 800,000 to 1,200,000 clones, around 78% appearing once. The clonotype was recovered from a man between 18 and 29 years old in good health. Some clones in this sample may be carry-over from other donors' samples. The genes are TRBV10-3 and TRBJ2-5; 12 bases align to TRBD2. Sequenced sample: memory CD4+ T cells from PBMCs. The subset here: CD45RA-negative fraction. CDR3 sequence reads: CAISESLLAGGETQYF. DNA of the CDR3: TGTGCCATCAGTGAGTCCCTCCTAGCGGGAGGGGAGACCCAGTACTTC.